The present TCR beta chain was sequenced within a study of beta chain features in type 1 diabetes. Investigators reverse transcribed all isolated RNA, so they sequenced expressed TCRB transcripts. Clones were read by immunoSEQ multiplex PCR, and TCRdb kept only the in-frame ones, dropping some. The table shows roughly 300,000 clones, with 11% to 15% occurring only once. The CDR3 totals 14 residues. Germline CDR1 is SEHNR and CDR2 is FQNEAQ (reference sequence). V was clipped by 1 base and J by 3 bases, with 4 bases between them. The chain employs TRBV7-9 and TRBJ2-6, with D uncertain. This TCR was recovered from a man under 40 in good health. The sequencing sample was made of central memory CD4+ T cells from blood. The CDR3 DNA reads TGTGCCAGCAGCTTAGACCGTGGGGCCAACGTCCTGACTTTC. The encoded protein is CASSLDRGANVLTF.